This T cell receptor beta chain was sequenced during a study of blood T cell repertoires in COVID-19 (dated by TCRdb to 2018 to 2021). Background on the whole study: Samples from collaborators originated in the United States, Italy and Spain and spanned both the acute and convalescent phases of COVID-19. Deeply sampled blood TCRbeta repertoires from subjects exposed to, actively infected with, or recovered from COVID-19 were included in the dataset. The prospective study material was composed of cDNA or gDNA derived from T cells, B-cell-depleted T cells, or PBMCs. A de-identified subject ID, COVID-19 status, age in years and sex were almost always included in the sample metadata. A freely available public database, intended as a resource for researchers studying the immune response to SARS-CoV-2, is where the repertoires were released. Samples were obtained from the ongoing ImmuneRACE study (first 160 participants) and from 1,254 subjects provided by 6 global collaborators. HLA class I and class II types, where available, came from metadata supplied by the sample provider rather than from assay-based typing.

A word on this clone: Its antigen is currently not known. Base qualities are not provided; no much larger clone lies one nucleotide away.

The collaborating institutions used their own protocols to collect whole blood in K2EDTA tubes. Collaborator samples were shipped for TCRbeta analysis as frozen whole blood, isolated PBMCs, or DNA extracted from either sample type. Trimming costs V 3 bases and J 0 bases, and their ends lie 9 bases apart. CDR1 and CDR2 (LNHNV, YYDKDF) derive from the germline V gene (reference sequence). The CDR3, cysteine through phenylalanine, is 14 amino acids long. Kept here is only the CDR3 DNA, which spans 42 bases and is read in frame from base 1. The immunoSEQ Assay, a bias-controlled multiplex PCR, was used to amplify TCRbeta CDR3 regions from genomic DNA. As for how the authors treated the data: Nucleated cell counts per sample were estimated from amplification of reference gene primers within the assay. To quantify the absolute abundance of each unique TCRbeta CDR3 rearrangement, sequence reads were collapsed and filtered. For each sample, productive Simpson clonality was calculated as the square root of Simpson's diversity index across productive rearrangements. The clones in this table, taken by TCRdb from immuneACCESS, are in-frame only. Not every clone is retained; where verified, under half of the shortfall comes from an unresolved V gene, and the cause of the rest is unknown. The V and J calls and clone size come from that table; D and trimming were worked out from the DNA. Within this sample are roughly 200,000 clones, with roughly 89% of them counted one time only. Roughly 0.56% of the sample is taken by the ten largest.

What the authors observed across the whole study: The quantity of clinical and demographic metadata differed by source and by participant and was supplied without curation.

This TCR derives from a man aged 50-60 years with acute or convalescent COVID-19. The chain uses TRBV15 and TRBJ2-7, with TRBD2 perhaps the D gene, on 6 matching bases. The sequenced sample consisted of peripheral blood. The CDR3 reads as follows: CATSRGGNSYEQYF. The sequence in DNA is TGTGCCACCAGCAGGGGGGGTAACTCCTACGAGCAGTACTTC.